The 25 T cell receptor beta chains given below trace back to one sample, sequenced in a study of HIV-infected patients and healthy controls. TCRdb ran MiXCR on the 5' RACE reads and lists one entry per CDR3 protein. The sample shows some 70,000 distinct CDR3 sequences, over 15% of them seen only once. The sequencing input was CD4+ T cells from blood. All receptors derive from a human donor in good health.

This clonotype was counted only a few times. V and J are TRBV12-3 or TRBV12-4 and TRBJ1-1; D remains unclear. The CDR3 runs to 15 residues. Trimming left V 3 bases short and J 1 base short, with 12 bases between. CDR3 residues: CASSFLGLTNTEAFF. The CDR3 nucleotides are TGTGCCAGCAGTTTCCTAGGACTGACGAACACTGAAGCTTTCTTT.

This clonotype was recorded many times. CDR3 nucleotides: TGTGCCAGCAGTTACTCGAGCCCTGACAGGGACACTGAAGCTTTCTTT. Protein sequence: CASSYSSPDRDTEAFF. This chain joins TRBV6-5 and TRBJ1-1, with 7 bases aligning to TRBD1. With 0 bases clipped from V and 3 bases from J, the junction kept 7 bases outside the gene matches. The CDR3 runs to 16 residues. Germline loops: CDR1 MNHEY, CDR2 SVGAGI.

This clonotype was recorded a few times. This rearrangement joins TRBV3-1 to TRBJ1-3; the D is unclear. CDR1 and CDR2 (germline): LGHDT, YNNKEL (reference sequence). The CDR3 is made up of 11 amino acids. Between the trimmed V and J ends, which lost 6 bases and 1 base, there was a span of 1 base. CDR3 sequence: CASRSGNTIYF. The CDR3 DNA is TGTGCCAGCAGGTCTGGAAACACCATATATTTT.

This clonotype was seen more than once but under ten times. The chain recombines TRBV27 with TRBJ1-1; the D gene is possibly TRBD1 (5 bases). CDR1 is MNHEY and CDR2 is SMNVEV in the germline V gene (reference sequence). This CDR3 comprises 14 residues. Trimming stripped 0 bases from V and 3 bases from J, with 8 bases between. This CDR3 reads CASSLSGVHTEAFF. CDR3 bases: TGTGCCAGCAGTTTATCGGGGGTACACACTGAAGCTTTCTTT.

The chain is built from TRBV20-1 and TRBJ2-7, with TRBD2 matching 12 bases. The CDR3 contains 14 residues. Germline values: CDR1 DFQATT, CDR2 SNEGSKA (reference sequence). Germline trimming cut 6 bases from V and 7 bases from J; bases unmatched to any gene: 10. The DNA for the CDR3 is TGCAGTGCAGTACCTAGCGGGAGGGCGAGGGAGCAGTACTTC. Its protein is CSAVPSGRAREQYF.

This clonotype was picked up a small number of times. The V and J genes are TRBV20-1 and TRBJ1-5; D not certain. With 3 bases removed from V and 4 bases from J, the gap between germline ends came to 16 bases. The CDR3 extends over 15 amino acids. CDR1 and CDR2 from the germline V gene are DFQATT and SNEGSKA (reference sequence). This chain's CDR3 is CSASPRWGVNQPQHF. The CDR3 DNA follows: TGCAGTGCTAGCCCAAGGTGGGGAGTTAATCAGCCCCAGCATTTT.

This clonotype has just a few counts. This CDR3 is CASSYSLRGLETQYF. In nucleotides, the CDR3 is TGTGCCAGCAGTTACTCGTTGCGGGGGCTCGAGACCCAGTACTTC. The chain has TRBV6-5 and TRBJ2-5; weak D call: TRBD2 (7 bases). The CDR3 is 15 amino acids. V was cut by 0 bases and J by 5 bases, with 13 bases left in between. CDR1 MNHEY and CDR2 SVGAGI come from the germline V gene.

V and J are TRBV5-4 and TRBJ2-3; 9 bases are a match to TRBD2. The germline gives CDR1 SGHNT, CDR2 YYREEE (reference sequence). This CDR3 is 17 amino acids long. V dropped 4 bases and J dropped 5; count of bases not matched to a gene: 14. The CDR3: CASSPPPSGNEGDTQYF. DNA of the CDR3: TGTGCCAGCAGCCCACCCCCTAGCGGGAATGAGGGAGATACGCAGTATTTT.

This clonotype was found many times. This chain joins TRBV6-2 or TRBV6-3 and TRBJ2-2; 8 bases align to TRBD1. Germline assignment: CDR1 MNHEY and CDR2 SVGEGT. V gave up 5 bases and J gave up 6 bases; unmatched junction bases: 8. This CDR3 contains 15 residues. The CDR3 sequence is CASSKGQVLPGELFF. The CDR3, as DNA: TGTGCCAGCAGTAAGGGACAGGTCCTCCCCGGGGAGCTGTTTTTT.

This clonotype was counted only a few times. The chain links TRBV6-5 to TRBJ1-1; D gene ambiguous. The CDR3 consists of 14 residues. The V gene lost 5 bases and the J gene lost 1 base, with 11 bases spanning the gap. The germline V gene has CDR1 MNHEY and CDR2 SVGAGI. The CDR3 loop is CASSRLRQNTEAFF. The CDR3 coding sequence is TGTGCCAGCAGTCGCCTTCGACAGAACACTGAAGCTTTCTTT.

This clonotype showed up many times. V and J are TRBV7-2 and TRBJ2-2, with a possible D match to TRBD1 (6 bases). The length of the CDR3 is 16 residues. Trimming cost V 1 base and J 6 bases, with 15 bases left between them. Per the germline V gene, CDR1 is SGHTA and CDR2 is FQGNSA. CDR3 sequence: CASSLVRGRGSGELFF. DNA for the CDR3: TGTGCCAGCAGCTTAGTAAGGGGCAGGGGATCCGGGGAGCTGTTTTTT.

This clonotype was seen once. V gene TRBV7-2 combines with J gene TRBJ1-1; no reliable D call. The CDR3 extends over 14 amino acids. The germline V gene encodes CDR1 SGHTA and CDR2 FQGNSA. Trimming removed 2 bases at V and 4 bases at J, with 11 bases between. The CDR3 nucleotides are TGTGCCAGCAGCTTATCCCCAGGCTCCACTGAAGCTTTCTTT. Residues: CASSLSPGSTEAFF.

In this sample, this clonotype turned up a few times. In DNA, the CDR3 is TGTGCCAGCAGCGGGCCGGGGGAGACCCAGTACTTC. This encodes CASSGPGETQYF. The chain combines TRBV2 with TRBJ2-5, with D tentatively TRBD2 (5 bases). The germline CDR1 and CDR2 sequences are SNHLY and FYNNEI. V was trimmed by 6 bases and J by 5 bases, leaving 10 bases between them. This CDR3 has 12 residues. Based on the CDR3 plus reference TRBV2 and TRBJ2-5, the full variable domain is EPEVTQTPSHQVTQMGQEVILRCVPISNHLYFYWYRQILGQKVEFLVSFYNNEISEKSEIFDDQFSVERPDGSNFTLKIRSTKLEDSAMYFCASSGPGETQYFGPGTRLLVL.

The chain has TRBV20-1 and TRBJ2-5; unclear D gene. Germline CDR1 is DFQATT and CDR2 is SNEGSKA (reference sequence). Trimming stripped 1 base from V and 2 bases from J, with 8 bases between. The CDR3 is 13 residues long. As DNA, the CDR3 is TGCAGTGCTAGAGGGCCGGTTCAAGAGACCCAGTACTTC. Translation gives CSARGPVQETQYF.

The chain couples TRBV19 to TRBJ1-5, with D possibly being TRBD1 (5 bases). Germline assignment: CDR1 LNHDA and CDR2 SQIVND (reference sequence). V was cut by 5 bases and J by 7 bases, with 9 bases left in between. CDR3 length: 12 residues. The CDR3 DNA sequence: TGTGCCAGTAGTCACTGGGGCCAGCCCCAGCATTTT. This gives the protein CASSHWGQPQHF.

This clonotype was observed at least ten times. The rearrangement uses TRBV7-3 and TRBJ1-1; the D gene is possibly TRBD1 (5 bases). V dropped 2 bases and J dropped 2 bases, with 12 bases sitting between them. Germline-derived CDR1 and CDR2 are SGHTA and FQGTGA. The CDR3 has 15 residues. This CDR3 reads CASSLAHQGNTEAFF. CDR3 DNA sequence: TGTGCCAGCAGCTTAGCGCATCAGGGAAACACTGAAGCTTTCTTT.

In this sample, this clonotype turned up many times. The rearrangement links TRBV2 to TRBJ2-3; TRBD1 is a possible D gene (5 bases). Trimming left V 7 bases short and J 2 bases short, with 10 bases between. This CDR3 spans 13 amino acids. Germline V gene sequence: CDR1 SNHLY, CDR2 FYNNEI. The CDR3 is CASTVRVTDTQYF. CDR3 DNA sequence: TGTGCCAGCACCGTCAGGGTCACAGATACGCAGTATTTT.

The chain links TRBV7-2 to TRBJ2-1, with TRBD1 as a possible D gene (6 bases). The germline V and J ends were trimmed by 4 bases and 6 bases, with 16 bases remaining between them. CDR1 is SGHTA, CDR2 FQGNSA, per germline. This CDR3 comprises 15 residues. DNA for the CDR3: TGTGCCAGCAGCTCCCGTACAGGGTTCGGCAATGAGCAGTTCTTC. Amino acid sequence: CASSSRTGFGNEQFF.

This clonotype was counted many times. This chain connects TRBV6-5 to TRBJ2-3; the match to TRBD2 covers 10 bases. With V trimmed by 6 bases and J by 1 base, 7 bases remained unmatched. CDR1 MNHEY and CDR2 SVGAGI come from the germline V gene. The length of the CDR3 is 16 residues. CDR3 loop: CASSPLSGRGTDTQYF. The DNA of the CDR3 is TGTGCCAGCAGCCCCCTCAGCGGGAGGGGCACAGATACGCAGTATTTT.

The chain links TRBV6-5 to TRBJ1-1; possibly TRBD1 for D (6 bases). Trimming pared 7 bases from V and 1 base from J, leaving 13 bases between. The CDR3 contains 14 residues. Germline V gene data show CDR1 as MNHEY and CDR2 as SVGAGI. Here the CDR3 reads CASKIRTANTEAFF. CDR3 sequence (DNA): TGTGCCAGCAAAATACGGACAGCGAACACTGAAGCTTTCTTT.

This clonotype came up many times. The rearrangement uses TRBV20-1 and TRBJ1-1; D uncertain. Germline V gives CDR1 DFQATT, CDR2 SNEGSKA (reference sequence). V was trimmed by 0 bases and J by 8 bases, leaving 16 bases between them. This CDR3 contains 14 residues. CDR3 nucleotide sequence: TGCAGTGCTAGAGATTTGATTCGTGGGAGAGAAGCTTTCTTT. Encoded protein: CSARDLIRGREAFF.

At least ten counts were recorded for this clonotype. The chain couples TRBV2 to TRBJ1-2; 7 bases match TRBD1. CDR3 length: 14 amino acids. Germline trimming cut 5 bases from V and 8 bases from J; bases unmatched to any gene: 11. CDR1 is SNHLY, CDR2 FYNNEI, per germline. CDR3 nucleotide sequence: TGTGCCAGCAGTCCAACTGACAGGGTTCAGGGCTACACCTTC. It yields the protein CASSPTDRVQGYTF.

At least ten counts were recorded for this clonotype. This sequence joins TRBV20-1 and TRBJ1-4, with D tentatively TRBD1 (6 bases). Germline values: CDR1 DFQATT, CDR2 SNEGSKA (reference sequence). CDR3 size: 18 residues. Trimming removed 2 bases from V and 0 bases from J, with 19 bases in between. The CDR3 DNA follows: TGCAGTGCTAGACCAACCGGGGGGCAGAATACAACTAATGAAAAACTGTTTTTT. Encoded protein: CSARPTGGQNTTNEKLFF.

This sequence joins TRBV6-1 and TRBJ2-4; 8 nucleotides align to TRBD2. V lost 8 bases, J lost 0 bases, and 9 bases stayed unmatched. The CDR3 covers 16 residues. Germline V gene lookup returns CDR1 MNHNS and CDR2 SASEGT. The DNA of the CDR3 is TGTGCCAGCCGAGGGGGACGGGGGGGAGCCAAAAACATTCAGTACTTC. Translating gives CASRGGRGGAKNIQYF.

This clonotype showed up just a few times. The genes are TRBV20-1 and TRBJ2-3, with 9 bases matching TRBD2. Germline V gives CDR1 DFQATT, CDR2 SNEGSKA (reference sequence). V dropped 1 base and J dropped 0; count of bases not matched to a gene: 2. The CDR3 loop spans 15 amino acids. CDR3 DNA: TGCAGTGCTAGAGTAGCGGGGGCTAGCACAGATACGCAGTATTTT. The encoded protein is CSARVAGASTDTQYF.